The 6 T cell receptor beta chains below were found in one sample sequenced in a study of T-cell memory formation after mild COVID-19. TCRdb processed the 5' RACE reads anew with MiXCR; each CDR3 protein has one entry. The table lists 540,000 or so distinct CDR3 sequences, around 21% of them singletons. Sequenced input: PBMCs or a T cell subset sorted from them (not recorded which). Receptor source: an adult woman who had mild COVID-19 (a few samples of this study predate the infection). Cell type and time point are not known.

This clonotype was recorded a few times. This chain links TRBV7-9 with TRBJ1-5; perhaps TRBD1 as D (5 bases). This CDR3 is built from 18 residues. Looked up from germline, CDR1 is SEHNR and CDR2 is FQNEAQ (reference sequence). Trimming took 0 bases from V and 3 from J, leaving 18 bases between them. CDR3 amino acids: CASSLAPPSGALNQPQHF. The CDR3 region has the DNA TGTGCCAGCAGCTTAGCTCCCCCCTCCGGGGCTCTCAATCAGCCCCAGCATTTT.

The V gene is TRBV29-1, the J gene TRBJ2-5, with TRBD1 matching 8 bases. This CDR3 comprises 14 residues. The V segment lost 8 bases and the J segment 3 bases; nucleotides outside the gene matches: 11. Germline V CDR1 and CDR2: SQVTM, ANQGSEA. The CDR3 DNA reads TGCAGCCGACTACTAACAGGGGGTAAAGAGACCCAGTACTTC. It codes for CSRLLTGGKETQYF.

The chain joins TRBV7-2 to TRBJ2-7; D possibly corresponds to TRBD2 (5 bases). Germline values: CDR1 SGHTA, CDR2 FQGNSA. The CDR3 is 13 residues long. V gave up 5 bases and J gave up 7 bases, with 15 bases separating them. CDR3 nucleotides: TGTGCCAGCAGCACTTATGGACTGGGTGAGCAGTACTTC. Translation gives CASSTYGLGEQYF.

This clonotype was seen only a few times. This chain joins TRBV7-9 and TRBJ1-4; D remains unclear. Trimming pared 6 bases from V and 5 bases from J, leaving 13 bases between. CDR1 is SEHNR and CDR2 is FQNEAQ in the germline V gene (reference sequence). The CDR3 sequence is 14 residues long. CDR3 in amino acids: CASSRDGTNEKLFF. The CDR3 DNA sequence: TGTGCCAGCAGTCGTGACGGTACAAATGAAAAACTGTTTTTT.

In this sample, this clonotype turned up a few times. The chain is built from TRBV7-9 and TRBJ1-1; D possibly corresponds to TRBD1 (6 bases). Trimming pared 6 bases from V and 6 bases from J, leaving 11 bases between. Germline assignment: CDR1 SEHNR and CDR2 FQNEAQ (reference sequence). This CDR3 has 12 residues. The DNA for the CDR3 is TGTGCCAGCAGGGGGGGGGCCGCTGAAGCTTTCTTT. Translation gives CASRGGAAEAFF. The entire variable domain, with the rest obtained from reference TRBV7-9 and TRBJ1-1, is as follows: DTGVSQNPRHKITKRGQNVTFRCDPISEHNRLYWYRQTLGQGPEFLTYFQNEAQLEKSRLLSDRFSAERPKGSFSTLEIQRTEQGDSAMYLCASRGGAAEAFFGQGTRLTVV.

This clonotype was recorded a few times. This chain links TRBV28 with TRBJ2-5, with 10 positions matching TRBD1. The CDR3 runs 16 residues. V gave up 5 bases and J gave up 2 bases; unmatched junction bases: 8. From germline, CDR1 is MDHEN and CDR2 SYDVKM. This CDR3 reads CASSMTGGEVQETQYF. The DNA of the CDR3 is TGTGCCAGCAGTATGACAGGGGGCGAGGTGCAAGAGACCCAGTACTTC.